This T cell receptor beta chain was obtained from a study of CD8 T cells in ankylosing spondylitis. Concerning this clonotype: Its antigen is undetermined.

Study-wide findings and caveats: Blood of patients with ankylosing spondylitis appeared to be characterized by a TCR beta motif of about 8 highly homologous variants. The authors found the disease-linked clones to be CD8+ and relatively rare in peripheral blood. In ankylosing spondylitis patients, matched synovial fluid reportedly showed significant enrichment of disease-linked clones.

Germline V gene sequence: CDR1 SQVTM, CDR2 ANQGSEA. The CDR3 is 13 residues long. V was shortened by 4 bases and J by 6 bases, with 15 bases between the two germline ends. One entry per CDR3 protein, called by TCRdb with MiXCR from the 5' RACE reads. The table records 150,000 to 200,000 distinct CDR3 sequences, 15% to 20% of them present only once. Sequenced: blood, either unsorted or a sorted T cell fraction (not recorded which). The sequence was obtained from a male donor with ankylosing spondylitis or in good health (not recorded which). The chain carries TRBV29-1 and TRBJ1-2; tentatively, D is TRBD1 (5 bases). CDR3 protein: CSVVTQGRDGYTF. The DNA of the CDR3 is TGCAGCGTTGTAACTCAGGGAAGAGATGGCTACACCTTC.